These T cell receptor beta chains were read from a single sample in a study of blood T cell repertoires in COVID-19. Some clones are missing from TCRdb's copy, which holds only in-frame ones; the method was immunoSEQ multiplex PCR. The table lists hundreds of thousands of clones, approximately 82% of them singletons. Source material: PBMCs or T cells enriched from blood (not recorded which). These receptors came from a man aged 35 to 55 who had been exposed to COVID-19. Each CDR3 is given with its conserved first and last residue. The D gene is left open where the match is weak. Some rows have no size entry. The others give once, few or many, or a class for an expanded clone.

abundance: -; v_gene: TRBV5-6; d_gene: TRBD2; j_gene: TRBJ2-7; CDR3aa: CASSLVGLAGSYEQYF; CDR3nt: TGTGCCAGCAGCTTGGTGGGACTAGCGGGTTCCTACGAGCAGTACTTC
abundance: -; v_gene: TRBV3-1/TRBV3-2; d_gene: -; j_gene: TRBJ1-1; CDR3aa: CASSQFQGTEAFF; CDR3nt: TGTGCCAGCAGCCAATTCCAGGGGACTGAAGCTTTCTTT
abundance: -; v_gene: TRBV24-1; d_gene: -; j_gene: TRBJ2-1; CDR3aa: CATSGGGAGYNEQFF; CDR3nt: TGTGCCACCAGTGGGGGGGGCGCTGGGTACAATGAGCAGTTCTTC
abundance: -; v_gene: TRBV29-1; d_gene: TRBD1; j_gene: TRBJ1-6; CDR3aa: CSAGGTANSPLHF; CDR3nt: TGCAGCGCGGGCGGGACAGCTAATTCACCCCTCCACTTT
abundance: once; v_gene: TRBV24-1; d_gene: TRBD1; j_gene: TRBJ1-5; CDR3aa: CATRQGSGEPQHF; CDR3nt: TGTGCCACCAGACAGGGGTCGGGTGAGCCCCAGCATTTT
abundance: -; v_gene: TRBV12-3/TRBV12-4; d_gene: TRBD1; j_gene: TRBJ1-1; CDR3aa: CASSPGQGSRAFF; CDR3nt: TGTGCCAGCAGTCCGGGACAGGGGTCAAGGGCTTTCTTT
abundance: -; v_gene: TRBV30; d_gene: -; j_gene: TRBJ2-7; CDR3aa: CAYSLAYEQYF; CDR3nt: TGTGCCTACTCGTTAGCCTACGAGCAGTACTTC
abundance: -; v_gene: TRBV19; d_gene: -; j_gene: TRBJ2-1; CDR3aa: CASSILRGHNEQFF; CDR3nt: TGTGCCAGTAGTATACTCAGGGGCCACAATGAGCAGTTCTTC
abundance: -; v_gene: TRBV2; d_gene: -; j_gene: TRBJ2-3; CDR3aa: CASSGPQGDTQYF; CDR3nt: TGTGCCAGCAGTGGGCCCCAGGGAGATACGCAGTATTTT
abundance: -; v_gene: TRBV27; d_gene: TRBD2; j_gene: TRBJ2-1; CDR3aa: CASSFGTRQFF; CDR3nt: TGTGCCAGCAGTTTTGGGACTAGGCAGTTCTTC
abundance: few; v_gene: TRBV28; d_gene: -; j_gene: TRBJ2-1; CDR3aa: CASSPSLGRLSYNEQFF; CDR3nt: TGTGCCAGCAGCCCCTCACTAGGCAGATTGTCCTACAATGAGCAGTTCTTC
abundance: -; v_gene: TRBV20-1; d_gene: TRBD2; j_gene: TRBJ2-1; CDR3aa: CSASSSGRANEQFF; CDR3nt: TGCAGTGCTAGTAGTAGCGGGAGGGCAAATGAGCAGTTCTTC
abundance: few; v_gene: TRBV5-1; d_gene: -; j_gene: TRBJ1-1; CDR3aa: CASSLNTAGEAFF; CDR3nt: TGCGCCAGCAGCTTGAATACGGCAGGAGAAGCTTTCTTT
abundance: -; v_gene: TRBV2; d_gene: -; j_gene: TRBJ1-1; CDR3aa: CASSGGRGTEAFF; CDR3nt: TGTGCCAGCAGTGGCGGAAGGGGCACTGAAGCTTTCTTT
abundance: -; v_gene: TRBV24-1; d_gene: -; j_gene: TRBJ2-5; CDR3aa: CATSDLPRRRVQETQYF; CDR3nt: TGTGCCACCAGTGATTTGCCGCGCCGGAGGGTCCAAGAGACCCAGTACTTC
abundance: -; v_gene: TRBV7-9; d_gene: TRBD1; j_gene: TRBJ2-4; CDR3aa: CASSWDRLAKNIQYF; CDR3nt: TGTGCCAGCAGCTGGGACAGGCTAGCCAAAAACATTCAGTACTTC